This T cell receptor (beta chain) was recovered during a study of T cell responses to AZD1222 COVID-19 vaccine. Study-level findings and limits: Clonal diversity was possibly underestimated; the donors were predominantly white British and more often female. Across the whole spike, CD4 TCRs peaked at regions 160-218 and 743-854. Baseline serology detected seropositivity in only six AZD1222 recipients.

This clone was picked up one time. Its antigen is unknown. Data came from immunoSEQ multiplex PCR; TCRdb stores just in-frame clones and leaves some out. Counted here are 100,000 to 150,000 clones, approximately 85% occurring once; the ten biggest clones make up 7.9%. The CDR3 consists of 15 residues. Germline V gene sequence: CDR1 LGHNA, CDR2 YNFKEQ. The V gene end was trimmed by 1 base and the J gene end by 5 bases; junction bases not matched to a gene: 7. The clonotype comes from an adult who received the MenACWY meningococcal vaccine as a control. This chain links TRBV4-2 with TRBJ2-5, with 7 nucleotides matching TRBD2. The sample was peripheral blood, taken 28 days after the second dose of the MenACWY control vaccine. CDR3 sequence (DNA): TGTGCCAGCAGCCAAGGGGAGGGTTCGGAGGAGACCCAGTACTTC. It encodes CASSQGEGSEETQYF.